This record covers a single T cell receptor (beta chain). Its antigen target is currently unknown. Because the receptor is murine, the gene names and germline sequences shown are mouse ones. Read data end 1 residue before the CDR3 end; the end is taken from the germline J gene. Sample time point, as interpreted from the label and publication: mouse harvest day 7 after allogeneic transplant. Mouse grafts consisting of 10^7 T-cell-depleted bone marrow cells combined with 10^6 splenic CD5+ T cells were administered by tail vein injection. A major MHC-mismatch B6 (H2b) into BALB/c (H2d) model was used to model mouse GVHD, and tissues were profiled at day 7 or 14. On day 7 or 14 post-transplant, mouse tissues and retro-orbital blood were harvested with separate sterile tools for each animal, and livers were flushed before harvest. Before genomic DNA isolation with the DNeasy Blood & Tissue Kit, mouse tissues were minced with razor blades in buffered saline.

The data derive from a study of tissue T cells after allogeneic stem cell transplantation (dated by TCRdb to between 2021 and 2023). In terms of the full investigation: The study profiled TCR beta repertoires across many tissues from research autopsies of patients with and without GVHD, plus mouse models of GVHD. The human arm was conducted as a prospective observational study, and neither blinding nor randomization was performed.

To prepare the library, the immunoSEQ multiplex PCR assay was applied. TCRbeta CDR3 sequencing was done by Adaptive Biotechnologies at survey depth, reporting CDR3 sequences, V/J genes, productive frequency and template counts. TCR beta CDR3 regions were amplified from genomic DNA rather than RNA. In the authors' own workflow: Jensen-Shannon divergence was used to quantify pairwise repertoire overlap between tissues, with a value of 1 indicating complete divergence and a value of 0 indicating identical repertoires. Tissues were clustered by single-linkage agglomerative hierarchical clustering of pairwise JSD values and displayed as dendrograms. GLIPH2 was run on all patient samples with simulation_depth 1000, kmer_min_depth 3, cdr3_length_cutoff 8, keeping groups with more than two unique CDR3s. In a standardized tissue-overlap score, Jaccard GLIPH-group overlap across patients was extrapolated to a standard repertoire size of 1000 clones. Linear mixed-effect models, with tissue as a fixed effect and individual as a random effect, were used to test how diversity related to clinical or experimental variables. TCRdb obtained this table from immuneACCESS and retained in-frame rearrangements with V and J assigned. These tables miss some clones; where compared with another copy, unresolved V genes account for less than half of the shortfall, and the remainder is unexplained. V and J calls plus clone size are reproduced from that table; the DNA served to infer D and trimming. The table for this sample lists about 6,700 clones; about half of them were counted only once. The ten top clones hold approximately 6.9% of the sample.

Overall results and qualifications from the work: A small and clinically heterogeneous patient cohort was studied, and sampling depth was acknowledged as a limitation. Within patients, how anatomically similar tissues were was a major factor shaping TCR repertoire composition, regardless of disease or transplant status. The study did not determine which tissue TCRs were alloreactive or antigen-specific, and some clones might have been persisting host cells. Blood and spleen T cells captured only a limited portion of the TCR repertoire detected in tissues, in both patients and mice. Few T cell clones were found to be shared across patients, but shared repertoire signatures across patients were revealed in a tissue-specific fashion by motif-based clustering.

Deletion took 5 bases off V and 6 bases off J, with a span of 7 bases between the germline ends. CDR1 and CDR2 were assigned from the germline V gene as SGHSA and FRNQAP. Its CDR3 holds 11 amino acids, cysteine through phenylalanine. Shown are 30 bases from within the CDR3, in frame from base 1. The chain was built from TRBV16 and TRBJ1-1; D gene: possibly TRBD1, on 5 matching bases. The TCR originated in a female BALB/c mouse given C57BL/6 T cells with graft-versus-host disease after an allogeneic hematopoietic cell transplant. What was sequenced was gut tissue. For the CDR3, the sequence is CASSPGPEVFF. The CDR3 DNA, read in part, is TGTGCAAGCAGCCCAGGGCCAGAAGTCTTC. Beyond the CDR3, the reference TRBV16 and TRBJ1-1 genes provide the residues; the full variable domain reads: NAGVIQTPRHKVTGKGQEATLWCEPISGHSAVFWYRQTIVQGLEFLTYFRNQAPIDDSGMPKERFSAQMPNQSHSTLKIQSTQPQDSAVYLCASSPGPEVFFGKGTRLTVV.